This T cell receptor (beta chain) was documented in a study of blood T cell repertoires in COVID-19. Whole-study context: PBMCs, B-cell-depleted T cells, or T cells were the source of the cDNA or gDNA that made up the material.

Germline V gene data show CDR1 as SGHRS and CDR2 as YFSETQ. This CDR3 region has 15 residues. V dropped 0 bases and J dropped 7; count of bases not matched to a gene: 8. Sequencing used immunoSEQ multiplex PCR; TCRdb keeps in-frame clones, though not all of them. The table shows some 340,000 clones, with roughly 85% occurring only once. The chain links TRBV5-1 to TRBJ2-7, with 9 positions matching TRBD2. Sequencing input: peripheral blood. This TCR was sampled from a woman aged 18-29 years with acute or convalescent COVID-19. CDR3: CASSLDLAGPVEQYF. CDR3 DNA: TGCGCCAGCAGCTTGGACCTAGCGGGACCAGTGGAGCAGTACTTC.